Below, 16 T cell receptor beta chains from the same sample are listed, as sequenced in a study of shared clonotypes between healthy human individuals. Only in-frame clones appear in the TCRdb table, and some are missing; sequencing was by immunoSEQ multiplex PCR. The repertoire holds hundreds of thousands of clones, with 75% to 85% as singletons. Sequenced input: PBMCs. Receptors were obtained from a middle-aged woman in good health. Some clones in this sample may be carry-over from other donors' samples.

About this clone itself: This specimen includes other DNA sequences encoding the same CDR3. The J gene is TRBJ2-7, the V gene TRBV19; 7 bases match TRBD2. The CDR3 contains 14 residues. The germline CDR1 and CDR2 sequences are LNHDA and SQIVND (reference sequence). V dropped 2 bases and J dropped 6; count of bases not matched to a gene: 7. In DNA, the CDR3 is TGTGCCAGTAGTATAACGTCGGGAGGAGGCGAGCAGTACTTC. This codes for CASSITSGGGEQYF.

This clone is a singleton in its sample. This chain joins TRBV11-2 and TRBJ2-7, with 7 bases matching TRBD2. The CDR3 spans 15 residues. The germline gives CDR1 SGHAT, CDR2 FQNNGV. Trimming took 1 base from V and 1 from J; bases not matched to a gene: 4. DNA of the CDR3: TGTGCCAGCAGCTTAGGGCTAGCGGCATCCTACGAGCAGTACTTC. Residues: CASSLGLAASYEQYF.

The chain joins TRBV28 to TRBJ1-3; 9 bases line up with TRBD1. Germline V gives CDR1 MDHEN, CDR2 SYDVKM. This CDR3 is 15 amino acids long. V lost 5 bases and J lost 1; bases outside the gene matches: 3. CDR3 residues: CASSDDRGSGNTIYF. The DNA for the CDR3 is TGTGCCAGCAGTGATGACAGGGGGTCTGGAAACACCATATATTTT.

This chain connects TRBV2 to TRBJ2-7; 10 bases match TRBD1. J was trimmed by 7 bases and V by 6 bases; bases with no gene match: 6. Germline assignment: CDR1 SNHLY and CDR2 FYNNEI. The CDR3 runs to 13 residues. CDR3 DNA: TGTGCCAGCAGGGCGACAGGGGGCGGTGAGCAGTACTTC. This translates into CASRATGGGEQYF.

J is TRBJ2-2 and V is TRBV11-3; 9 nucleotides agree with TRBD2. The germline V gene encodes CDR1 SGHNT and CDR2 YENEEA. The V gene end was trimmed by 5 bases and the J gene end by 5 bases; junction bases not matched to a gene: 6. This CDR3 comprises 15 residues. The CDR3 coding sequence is TGTGCCAGCAGCGCGGGACTAGCCGCAACCGGGGAGCTGTTTTTT. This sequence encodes CASSAGLAATGELFF.

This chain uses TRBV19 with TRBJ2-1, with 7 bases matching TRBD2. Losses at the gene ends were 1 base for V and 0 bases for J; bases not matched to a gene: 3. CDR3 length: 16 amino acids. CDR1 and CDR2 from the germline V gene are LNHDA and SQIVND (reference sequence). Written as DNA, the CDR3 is TGTGCCAGTAGTATAGCGCGGGGGAGCTCCTACAATGAGCAGTTCTTC. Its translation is CASSIARGSSYNEQFF. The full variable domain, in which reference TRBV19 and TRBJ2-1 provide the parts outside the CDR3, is DGGITQSPKYLFRKEGQNVTLSCEQNLNHDAMYWYRQDPGQGLRLIYYSQIVNDFQKGDIAEGYSVSREKKESFPLTVTSAQKNPTAFYLCASSIARGSSYNEQFFGPGTRLTVL.

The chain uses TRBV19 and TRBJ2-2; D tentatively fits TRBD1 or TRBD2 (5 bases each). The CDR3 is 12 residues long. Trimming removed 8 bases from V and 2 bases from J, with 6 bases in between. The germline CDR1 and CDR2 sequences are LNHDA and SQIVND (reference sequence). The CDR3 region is CASGGNTGELFF. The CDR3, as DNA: TGTGCCAGTGGGGGAAACACCGGGGAGCTGTTTTTT.

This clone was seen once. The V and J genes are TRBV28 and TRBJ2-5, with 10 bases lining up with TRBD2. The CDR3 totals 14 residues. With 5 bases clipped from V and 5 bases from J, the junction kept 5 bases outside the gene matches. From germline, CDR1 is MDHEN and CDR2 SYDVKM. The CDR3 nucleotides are TGTGCCAGCAGTCCTAGCGGGAGAGGTGAGACCCAGTACTTC. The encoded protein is CASSPSGRGETQYF.

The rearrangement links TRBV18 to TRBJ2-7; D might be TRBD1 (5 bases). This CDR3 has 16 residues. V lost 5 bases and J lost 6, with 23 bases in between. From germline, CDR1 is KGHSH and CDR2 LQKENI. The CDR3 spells CASSTTLGPQGAEQYF. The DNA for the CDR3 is TGTGCCAGCTCAACAACCCTCGGGCCCCAGGGTGCCGAGCAGTACTTC.

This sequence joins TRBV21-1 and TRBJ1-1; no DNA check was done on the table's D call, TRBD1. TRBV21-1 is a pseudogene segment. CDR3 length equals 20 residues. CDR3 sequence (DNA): TGTGCCAGCAGCAAAGTGAATTCAGGGCTTCCACCAACCTCGAACACTGAAGCTTTCTTT. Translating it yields CASSKVNSGLPPTSNTEAFF.

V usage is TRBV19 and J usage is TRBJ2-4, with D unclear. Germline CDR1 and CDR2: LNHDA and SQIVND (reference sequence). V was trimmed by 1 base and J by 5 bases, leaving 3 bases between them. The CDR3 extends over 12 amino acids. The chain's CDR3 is CASSIAQNIQYF. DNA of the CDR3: TGTGCCAGTAGTATAGCACAAAACATTCAGTACTTC.

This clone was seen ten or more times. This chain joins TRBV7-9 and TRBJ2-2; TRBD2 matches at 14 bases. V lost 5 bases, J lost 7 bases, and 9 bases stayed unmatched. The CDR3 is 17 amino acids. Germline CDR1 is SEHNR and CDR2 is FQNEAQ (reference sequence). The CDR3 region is CASSRPGLAGVYGELFF. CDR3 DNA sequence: TGTGCCAGCAGCCGACCGGGACTAGCGGGAGTTTACGGGGAGCTGTTTTTT.

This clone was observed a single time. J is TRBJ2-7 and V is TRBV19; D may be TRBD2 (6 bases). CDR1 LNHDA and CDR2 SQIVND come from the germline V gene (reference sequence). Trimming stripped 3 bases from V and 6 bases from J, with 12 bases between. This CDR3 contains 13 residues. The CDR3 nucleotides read TGTGCCAGTAGTATGAATCGGGAGATCGAGCAGTACTTC. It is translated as CASSMNREIEQYF.

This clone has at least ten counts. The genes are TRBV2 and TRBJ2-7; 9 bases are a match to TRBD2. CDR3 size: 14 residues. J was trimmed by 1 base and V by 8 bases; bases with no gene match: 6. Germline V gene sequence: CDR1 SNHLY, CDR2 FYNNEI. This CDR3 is CASPRLAGSYEQYF. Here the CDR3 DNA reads TGTGCCAGCCCCCGGCTAGCGGGATCCTACGAGCAGTACTTC.

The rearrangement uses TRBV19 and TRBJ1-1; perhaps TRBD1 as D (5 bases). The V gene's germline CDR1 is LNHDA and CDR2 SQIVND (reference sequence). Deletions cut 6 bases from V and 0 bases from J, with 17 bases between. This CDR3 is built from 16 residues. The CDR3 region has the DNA TGTGCCAGTAGGATCTTAGGGGCGGCCCTGAACACTGAAGCTTTCTTT. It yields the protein CASRILGAALNTEAFF.

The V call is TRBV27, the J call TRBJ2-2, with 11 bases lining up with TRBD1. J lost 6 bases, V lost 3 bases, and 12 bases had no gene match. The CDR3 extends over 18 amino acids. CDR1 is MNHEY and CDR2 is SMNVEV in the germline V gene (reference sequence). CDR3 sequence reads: CASSLLGRTGGVPGELFF. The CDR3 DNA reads TGTGCCAGCAGTTTGTTGGGAAGGACAGGGGGCGTCCCCGGGGAGCTGTTTTTT.